The 7 T cell receptor beta chains below all came from one sample that was sequenced in a study of blood T cells in healthy people across ages. A J-beta primer mix and a sample-barcoded 5' primer were used in a second PCR of about 7 to 12 cycles. A single record per CDR3 protein comes from TCRdb applying MiXCR to the 5' RACE reads. The data show hundreds of thousands of distinct CDR3 sequences, approximately 40% seen once. The sequenced sample consisted of blood. The receptor source for this set is a man older than 75 in good health.

This clonotype was seen a few times. This chain links TRBV2 with TRBJ2-4; 8 bases agree with TRBD1. The end of the DNA is better explained by TRBJ2-7, so the J call may be wrong. Germline values: CDR1 SNHLY, CDR2 FYNNEI. This CDR3 is 14 amino acids long. The DNA of the CDR3 is TGTGCCAGCAGCGGACAGGGCGTGGGCTACGAGCAGTACTTC. Its protein is CASSGQGVGYEQYF.

The chain uses TRBV6-6 and TRBJ2-7; TRBD2 agrees at 13 bases. CDR1 is MNHNY, CDR2 SVGAGI, per germline (reference sequence). The V gene end was trimmed by 5 bases and the J gene end by 2 bases; junction bases not matched to a gene: 3. The CDR3 loop spans 15 amino acids. The CDR3 protein is CASSRLAGGAYEQYF. Written as DNA, the CDR3 is TGTGCCAGCAGTCGACTAGCGGGGGGTGCCTACGAGCAGTACTTC.

This chain joins TRBV29-1 and TRBJ2-5; TRBD1 agrees at 9 bases. This CDR3 spans 12 amino acids. Trimming at V came to 2 bases and at J to 11 bases, leaving 6 bases not matched to a gene. Germline CDR1 reads SQVTM; CDR2 reads ANQGSEA. The DNA of the CDR3 is TGCAGCGTTGAAACAGGGGGCCTATCGCAGTACTTC. This gives the protein CSVETGGLSQYF.

This clonotype was detected ten times or more. The chain employs TRBV6-2 or TRBV6-3 and TRBJ2-5, with D possibly TRBD2 on 6 matching bases. The CDR3 consists of 15 residues. V was shortened by 0 bases and J by 11 bases, with 19 bases between the two germline ends. CDR1 and CDR2 (germline): MNHEY, SVGEGT. CDR3 sequence: CASSYSYTGADEQYF. CDR3 coding DNA: TGTGCCAGCAGTTACTCCTATACGGGAGCCGATGAGCAGTACTTC.

At least ten counts were recorded for this clonotype. This chain uses TRBV6-2 or TRBV6-3 with TRBJ2-1; 14 bases map to TRBD2. CDR1 is MNHEY, CDR2 SVGEGT, per germline. V was clipped by 5 bases and J by 5 bases; unmatched bases: 8. The CDR3 length is 17 residues. The CDR3 DNA follows: TGTGCCAGCAGTAACCCGACTAGCGGGAGGGTCCACAATGAGCAGTTCTTC. Translated: CASSNPTSGRVHNEQFF.

This clonotype was picked up a small number of times. This rearrangement joins TRBV6-5 to TRBJ1-1; D possibly corresponds to TRBD1 (6 bases). With 2 bases removed from V and 3 bases from J, the gap between germline ends came to 13 bases. Germline lookup yields CDR1 MNHEY and CDR2 SVGAGI. CDR3 size: 15 residues. DNA for the CDR3: TGTGCCAGCAGTTACGGCCTACAGGGAGACACTGAAGCTTTCTTT. Protein sequence: CASSYGLQGDTEAFF.

The chain links TRBV20-1 to TRBJ2-1; 12 positions agree with TRBD2. There are 15 residues in the CDR3. Germline CDR1 is DFQATT and CDR2 is SNEGSKA (reference sequence). The V segment lost 5 bases and the J segment 3 bases; nucleotides outside the gene matches: 5. The CDR3, as DNA: TGCAGTGCTCTCGGGACTAGCGGGTACTACAATGAGCAGTTCTTC. This gives the protein CSALGTSGYYNEQFF.